This T cell receptor (beta chain) is from a study of T cells in Graves' hyperthyroidism and ophthalmopathy. Study-level results: Using 13 V-J features, a model discriminated ophthalmopathy from stable hyperthyroidism.

The source material, RNA transcripts, was used to amplify TCR beta CDR3 regions. HTBI primers were the set used in a first-round RT-PCR of the TCR CDR3. A single record per CDR3 protein comes from TCRdb applying MiXCR to the multiplex PCR reads. The data contain roughly 560,000 distinct CDR3 sequences, about 14% of them singletons. This clonotype was detected many times. Its antigen is unknown. A much larger clone is a single base away; this may be a read error. As the CDR3 is not closed by the conserved phenylalanine or tryptophan, this likely results from a read error. Trimming cost V 1 base and J 7 bases, with 13 bases left between them. The CDR3 runs to 14 residues. Germline loops: CDR1 SGHTA, CDR2 FQGNSA.

Sequencing was done on a sample of blood. This clonotype was obtained from a woman in her forties with Graves' ophthalmopathy. The chain employs TRBV7-2 and TRBJ2-5; D is undetermined. This CDR3 reads CASSLDVQTSTQYL. The CDR3 nucleotides read TGTGCCAGCAGCTTAGATGTGCAAACTTCGACCCAGTACCTC.